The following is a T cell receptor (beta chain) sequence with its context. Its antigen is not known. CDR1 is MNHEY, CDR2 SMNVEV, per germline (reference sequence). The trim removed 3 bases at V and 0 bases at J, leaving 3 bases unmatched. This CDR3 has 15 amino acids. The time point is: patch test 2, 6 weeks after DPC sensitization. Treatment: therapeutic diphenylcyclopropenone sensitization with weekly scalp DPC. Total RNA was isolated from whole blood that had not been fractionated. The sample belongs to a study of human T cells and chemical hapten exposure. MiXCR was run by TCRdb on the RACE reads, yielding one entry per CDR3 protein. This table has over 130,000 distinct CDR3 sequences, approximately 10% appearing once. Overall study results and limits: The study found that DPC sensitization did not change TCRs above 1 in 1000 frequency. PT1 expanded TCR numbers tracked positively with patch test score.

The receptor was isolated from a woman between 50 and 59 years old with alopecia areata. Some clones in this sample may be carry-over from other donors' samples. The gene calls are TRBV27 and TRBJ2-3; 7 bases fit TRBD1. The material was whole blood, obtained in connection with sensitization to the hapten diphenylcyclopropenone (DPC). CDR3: CASSFSGQSTDTQYF. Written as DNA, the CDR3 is TGTGCCAGCAGTTTCTCGGGACAGAGCACAGATACGCAGTATTTT.